Many counts were recorded for the clone carrying this TCR beta chain. The data are from a study of low-dose radiotherapy and immunotherapy resistance in tumors. The CDR3 runs to 14 residues. Germline CDR1 MGHDK, CDR2 SYGVNS. Trimming removed 6 bases from V and 1 base from J, with 12 bases in between. Covering alpha and beta chains, TRAV- and TRBV-specific primers were used for the first-strand cDNA. Amplification of TCRs used a constant-region primer and V-primer adapter for about 20 PCR cycles. TCRdb used MiXCR to reprocess the reads, holding one entry per CDR3 protein. The sample holds about 60,000 distinct CDR3 sequences; roughly a quarter are singletons and the top ten take roughly 6%. Time point meaning: before trial treatment.

The chain combines TRBV25-1 with TRBJ1-1, with D maybe TRBD1 (5 bases). The specimen was PBMCs, collected before treatment. This sequence was found in a male donor with prostate cancer. The CDR3 protein is CASSPGGGNTEAFF. The DNA of the CDR3 is TGTGCCAGCAGCCCGGGTGGGGGGAACACTGAAGCTTTCTTT.